The TCR beta chain described here comes from a study of graft-versus-host responses after intestinal transplantation. Study-wide context: The recipients all started with anti-thymocyte globulin induction and then took tacrolimus and steroids for 3 to 4 years. The study, taken as a whole, reports: Circulating GvH clones peaking coincided with falling HvG clones soon after transplant.

Only in-frame clones appear in the TCRdb table, and some are missing; sequencing was by immunoSEQ multiplex PCR. The sample has 80,000 to 90,000 clones; about nine tenths are singletons. V gave up 5 bases and J gave up 0 bases, with 8 bases separating them. The CDR3 runs 14 residues. From germline, CDR1 is LNHDA and CDR2 SQIVND (reference sequence). Regarding this clone: No antigen is known for it.

The rearrangement joins TRBV19 to TRBJ1-5; D is undetermined. The clonotype originates from a human donor who received an intestinal transplant. Sequences were derived from unstimulated CD4+ T cells sorted from spleen or lymph node cells, sampled before intestinal transplant. The CDR3 region is CASSFEGSNQPQHF. DNA for the CDR3: TGTGCCAGTAGTTTTGAGGGTAGCAATCAGCCCCAGCATTTT.